A single sample gave rise to the 24 T cell receptor beta chains below, sequenced in a study of Graves' ophthalmopathy and Graves' hyperthyroidism (dated by TCRdb to between 2017 and 2018). Sequencing took place on an Illumina HiSeq 2000. For repertoire sequencing, the TCR beta CDR3 regions were amplified from RNA transcripts. The first round was an RT-PCR using HTBI primers with the Qiagen OneStep RT-PCR kit, and this first round was followed by a second-round multiplex PCR, then size selection and purification. The public sequencing data were trimmed at Q25 with fastp and processed into clonotypes with MiXCR by TCRdb, which kept only in-frame beta chains. Entries that share a CDR3 protein sequence are merged under the most common genes and DNA. Across this sample there are about 500,000 distinct CDR3 sequences, with about 35% seen only once. Together, the top ten hold roughly 4% of the sample. The source material was peripheral blood or thyroid tissue (not recorded which). The receptors were sampled from an adult man with Graves' hyperthyroidism.

V and J are TRBV19 and TRBJ2-7; D remains ambiguous. The CDR3 sequence is 13 residues long. The germline CDR1 and CDR2 sequences are LNHDA and SQIVND (reference sequence). Between the trimmed V and J ends, which lost 3 bases and 7 bases, there was a span of 13 bases. CDR3 sequence: CASSMEGRVEQYF. The CDR3 nucleotides are TGTGCCAGTAGTATGGAAGGGCGCGTAGAGCAGTACTTC.

This clonotype was observed many times. The chain uses TRBV7-9 and TRBJ2-2, with 11 bases identical to TRBD2. The CDR3 consists of 16 residues. The germline CDR1 and CDR2 sequences are SEHNR and FQNEAQ (reference sequence). V gave up 5 bases and J gave up 5 bases; unmatched junction bases: 7. Here the CDR3 DNA reads TGTGCCAGCAGCAAGACTAGCGGGATGGGGACCGGGGAGCTGTTTTTT. This codes for CASSKTSGMGTGELFF.

Points on this clonotype: Mismatch with germline at one junction end may stem from a read error. The chain joins TRBV27 to TRBJ2-7; D is possibly TRBD2 (5 bases). This CDR3 region has 14 residues. CDR1 and CDR2 from the germline V gene are MNHEY and SMNVEV (reference sequence). The CDR3 protein is CASSPAAGSYGQYF. The DNA of the CDR3 is TGTGCCAGCAGTCCCGCGGCGGGCAGCTACGGGCAGTACTTC.

CDR3: CSASGGFYEQYF. CDR3 nucleotide sequence: TGCAGTGCTAGCGGGGGGTTCTACGAGCAGTACTTC. This chain connects TRBV20-1 to TRBJ2-7, with TRBD2 matching 7 bases. This CDR3 is built from 12 residues. CDR1 and CDR2 from the germline V gene are DFQATT and SNEGSKA (reference sequence). The trim removed 3 bases at V and 3 bases at J, leaving 2 bases unmatched.

As for this clonotype: A clone one base away is much larger, so this may be a read error. This chain uses TRBV29-1 with TRBJ2-5; a weak D match, TRBD1 (5 bases). V was pared by 7 bases and J by 1 base, with 16 bases between. The CDR3 spans 14 residues. The germline V gene has CDR1 SQVTM and CDR2 ANQGSEA. The CDR3 spells CSGTADSFQETQYF. The CDR3 DNA reads as TGCAGCGGGACCGCCGACAGCTTCCAAGAGACCCAGTACTTC.

As concerns this clonotype: A read error may explain this, as a much larger clone is one base away. This chain uses TRBV2 with TRBJ1-4; 7 bases are shared with TRBD1. CDR3 length equals 14 residues. Per the germline V gene, CDR1 is SNHLY and CDR2 is FYNNEI. CDR3 amino acids: CASTQGFTNEKLYF. CDR3 DNA sequence: TGTGCCAGCACACAGGGGTTTACTAATGAAAAACTGTATTTT.

Only a few counts were recorded for this clonotype. The rearrangement links TRBV20-1 to TRBJ1-4; D remains ambiguous. Germline CDR1 reads DFQATT; CDR2 reads SNEGSKA (reference sequence). The V gene lost 1 base and the J gene lost 8 bases, with 11 bases spanning the gap. The CDR3 has 13 residues. The DNA of the CDR3 is TGCAGTGCTAGAGTGCCGGGATCGGAAAAACTGTTTTTT. Its translation is CSARVPGSEKLFF.

This chain uses TRBV2 with TRBJ2-1; a possible D gene is TRBD1 (5 bases). Germline V gene data show CDR1 as SNHLY and CDR2 as FYNNEI. V gave up 2 bases and J gave up 4 bases, with 12 bases separating them. This CDR3 is built from 15 residues. CDR3 amino acids: CASSESGSQYNEQFF. DNA of the CDR3: TGTGCCAGCAGTGAATCAGGGTCCCAGTACAATGAGCAGTTCTTC.

This clonotype was recorded only once. The V call is TRBV7-9, the J call TRBJ2-6; D gene ambiguous. The CDR3 sequence is 14 residues long. Deletions cut 3 bases from V and 4 bases from J, with 7 bases between. Per germline, CDR1 SEHNR and CDR2 FQNEAQ (reference sequence). CDR3 region: CASSFRAGANVLTF. The CDR3 DNA reads TGTGCCAGCAGCTTTAGGGCAGGGGCCAACGTCCTGACTTTC.

This clonotype was seen at least ten times. V and J are TRBV7-2 and TRBJ1-5; D unclear. V lost 1 base and J lost 6, with 7 bases in between. The CDR3 sequence is 13 residues long. Looked up from germline, CDR1 is SGHTA and CDR2 is FQGNSA. CDR3 residues: CASSLDRLQPQHF. The CDR3 DNA reads as TGTGCCAGCAGCTTAGATCGTCTTCAGCCCCAGCATTTT.

This clonotype has just a few counts. The chain combines TRBV7-2 with TRBJ2-3; D is possibly TRBD2 (6 bases). This CDR3 comprises 16 residues. Looked up from germline, CDR1 is SGHTA and CDR2 is FQGNSA. V was trimmed by 5 bases and J by 1 base, leaving 16 bases between them. CDR3 sequence (DNA): TGTGCCAGCAGCGTTCTTGACTGGGGGGGCACAGATACGCAGTATTTT. It specifies CASSVLDWGGTDTQYF.

V gene TRBV3-1 combines with J gene TRBJ1-1; 7 bases align to TRBD1. The trim removed 5 bases at V and 5 bases at J, leaving 5 bases unmatched. The CDR3 sequence is 13 residues long. Per the germline V gene, CDR1 is LGHDT and CDR2 is YNNKEL (reference sequence). CDR3 bases: TGTGCCAGCAGCGAGGGGGCTGCGACTGAAGCTTTCTTT. It translates to CASSEGAATEAFF.

This chain uses TRBV5-1 with TRBJ1-5; the match to TRBD1 covers 8 bases. Germline V gene lookup returns CDR1 SGHRS and CDR2 YFSETQ. The CDR3 spans 14 residues. V trimming: 3 bases; J trimming: 7 bases; junction bases outside the gene matches: 6. CDR3 coding DNA: TGCGCCAGCAGCTGGGGACAGGCTCAGCAGCCCCAGCATTTT. The encoded protein is CASSWGQAQQPQHF.

This chain connects TRBV20-1 to TRBJ1-5; 7 nucleotides align to TRBD1. V lost 3 bases to trimming and J lost 4 bases; unmatched junction nucleotides: 9. The CDR3 loop spans 15 amino acids. Per the germline V gene, CDR1 is DFQATT and CDR2 is SNEGSKA (reference sequence). The CDR3 nucleotides read TGCAGTGCTAGGCCCCCGGGACAGCAAAATCAGCCCCAGCATTTT. It yields the protein CSARPPGQQNQPQHF.

The chain recombines TRBV20-1 with TRBJ2-2; D perhaps matches TRBD1 (5 bases). This CDR3 has 14 amino acids. Germline V gives CDR1 DFQATT, CDR2 SNEGSKA (reference sequence). V was shortened by 0 bases and J by 2 bases, with 7 bases between the two germline ends. In DNA, the CDR3 is TGCAGTGCTAGAGAGACAGACAACACCGGGGAGCTGTTTTTT. This sequence encodes CSARETDNTGELFF.

This clonotype was counted ten times or more. V and J are TRBV2 and TRBJ1-4; D is unclear. Germline V lookup: CDR1 SNHLY, CDR2 FYNNEI. The CDR3 extends over 16 amino acids. Trimming pared 4 bases from V and 0 bases from J, leaving 12 bases between. The CDR3 loop is CASSGEQHATNEKLFF. In DNA form, the CDR3 reads TGTGCCAGCAGTGGGGAACAACACGCAACTAATGAAAAACTGTTTTTT. The full variable domain, completed using reference TRBV2 and TRBJ1-4, is EPEVTQTPSHQVTQMGQEVILRCVPISNHLYFYWYRQILGQKVEFLVSFYNNEISEKSEIFDDQFSVERPDGSNFTLKIRSTKLEDSAMYFCASSGEQHATNEKLFFGSGTQLSVL.

The genes are TRBV2 and TRBJ1-5; no clear D. Trimming stripped 5 bases from V and 4 bases from J, with 15 bases between. The CDR3 sequence is 15 residues long. Germline assignment: CDR1 SNHLY and CDR2 FYNNEI. CDR3 nucleotide sequence: TGTGCCAGCAGTCACCCCCGGGGTTTAAATCAGCCCCAGCATTTT. Its translation is CASSHPRGLNQPQHF.

The rearrangement links TRBV10-3 to TRBJ1-6; TRBD1 matches at 8 bases. Looked up from germline, CDR1 is ENHRY and CDR2 is SYGVKD. V dropped 5 bases and J dropped 7; count of bases not matched to a gene: 1. This CDR3 region has 13 residues. The CDR3 reads CAISSGGNSPLHF. DNA of the CDR3: TGTGCCATCAGTTCAGGGGGCAATTCACCCCTCCACTTT.

Many counts were recorded for this clonotype. The chain recombines TRBV6-5 with TRBJ2-2; no clear D. Looked up from germline, CDR1 is MNHEY and CDR2 is SVGAGI. The V and J ends lost 8 bases and 7 bases respectively, with 8 bases between them. This CDR3 spans 11 amino acids. The chain's CDR3 is CASVGGGELFF. DNA of the CDR3: TGTGCCAGCGTGGGCGGCGGGGAGCTGTTTTTT.

V and J are TRBV7-8 and TRBJ1-3; D remains unclear. CDR1 and CDR2 (germline): SGHVS, FQNEAQ. V was cut by 1 base and J by 4 bases, with 11 bases left in between. CDR3 length: 15 amino acids. Written as DNA, the CDR3 is TGTGCCAGCAGCTTAGAATGGCTTTCGGGAAACACCATATATTTT. Translation: CASSLEWLSGNTIYF.

This clonotype was observed a handful of times. The J gene is TRBJ2-2, the V gene TRBV29-1, with a weak D call TRBD1 (6 bases). V was pared by 6 bases and J by 0 bases, with 11 bases between. CDR1 and CDR2 from the germline V gene are SQVTM and ANQGSEA. The CDR3 is 14 residues long. CDR3 nucleotides: TGCAGCGTCCGGACAGAGACGAACACCGGGGAGCTGTTTTTT. Protein product: CSVRTETNTGELFF.

In its sample, this clonotype was seen many times. The chain recombines TRBV5-1 with TRBJ1-4, with a tentative D call TRBD1 (6 bases). CDR1 is SGHRS, CDR2 YFSETQ, per germline. The CDR3 is 14 amino acids. Trimming left V 7 bases short and J 6 bases short, with 16 bases between. This chain's CDR3 is CASAQGTGDEKLFF. The CDR3 DNA is TGCGCCAGCGCTCAGGGGACGGGGGATGAAAAACTGTTTTTT.

V and J are TRBV7-9 and TRBJ2-3, with D hard to call. The germline V gene has CDR1 SEHNR and CDR2 FQNEAQ (reference sequence). The CDR3 runs 14 residues. Trimming removed 5 bases at V and 0 bases at J, with 9 bases between. CDR3 residues: CASSTTGSTDTQYF. CDR3 in DNA: TGTGCCAGCAGCACGACTGGGAGCACAGATACGCAGTATTTT.

The V and J genes are TRBV7-9 and TRBJ1-5; 7 nucleotides match TRBD1. The CDR3 totals 15 residues. The germline gives CDR1 SEHNR, CDR2 FQNEAQ (reference sequence). Germline trimming cut 6 bases from V and 3 bases from J; bases unmatched to any gene: 8. The CDR3 sequence is CASSFPGQANQPQHF. The CDR3, as DNA: TGTGCCAGCAGTTTCCCAGGACAGGCCAATCAGCCCCAGCATTTT.